This T cell receptor beta chain is drawn from a study of T cell responses to AZD1222 COVID-19 vaccine. General study points: Baseline seropositives among AZD1222 recipients totaled only six. Close to half of spike-specific TCRs reportedly recognize unmutated variant regions. Spike-wide vaccine-associated CD4 TCRs dominated at 160-218 and 743-854.

The repertoire was sequenced with immunoSEQ multiplex PCR; TCRdb's copy has only in-frame clones and lacks some. The sample lists over 100,000 clones, approximately 90% occurring once. The junction had 6 bases not matched to a gene; V was cut back by 4 bases and J by 5 bases. Germline CDR1 SGHAT, CDR2 FQNNGV. CDR3 length equals 15 residues. Of note for this clone: The target antigen is unknown.

V usage is TRBV11-2 and J usage is TRBJ1-1; TRBD1 matches 11 bases. The sequence came from an adult in good health. The material sequenced was peripheral blood, taken on day 0 of AZD1222 vaccination. DNA of the CDR3: TGTGCCAGCAGCTCCGGGACAGGGGGAGTAACTGAAGCTTTCTTT. Encoded protein: CASSSGTGGVTEAFF.